The rows below give T cell receptor beta chains drawn from one sample of a study of molecular identifiers for immune sequencing clone quantification. TCRdb itself ran the PCR reads through MiXCR, one entry per CDR3 protein. The sample contains some 680,000 distinct CDR3 sequences, about 25% of which appear only once. Sequenced: naive CD8+ T cells from blood, with Jurkat cell RNA spiked in. The receptors here all came from a human donor in good health. Some libraries in this study had Jurkat cell RNA spiked in. The CDR3 runs from the conserved cysteine through the conserved F or W. A D gene is named only where the DNA matches it firmly. Clone size is not always given. Where it is, it says once, few, many or a class for expanded clones.

>-|TRBJ2-7|-|TRBV5-1
CASSLASDEQYF
TGCGCCAGCAGCTTGGCCTCGGATGAGCAGTACTTC
>-|TRBJ1-6|-|TRBV6-2/TRBV6-3
CASTYGSSYNSPLHF
TGTGCCAGCACTTACGGGAGCTCCTATAATTCACCCCTCCACTTT
>-|TRBJ2-1|-|TRBV4-1
CASSQDGHYNEQFF
TGCGCCAGCAGCCAAGACGGACACTACAATGAGCAGTTCTTC
>few|TRBJ2-4|-|TRBV28
CASRLRASEAKNIQYF
TGTGCCAGCAGGTTGCGGGCTAGCGAAGCCAAAAACATTCAGTACTTC
>many|TRBJ2-4|-|TRBV4-3
CASSQDRFLAKNIQYF
TGCGCCAGCAGCCAAGACAGGTTCTTAGCCAAAAACATTCAGTACTTC
>few|TRBJ2-2|-|TRBV27
CASSPSPWDTGELFF
TGTGCCAGCAGTCCGAGCCCGTGGGACACCGGGGAGCTGTTTTTT
>few|TRBJ2-6|TRBD1|TRBV4-3
CASSQGGQRMVVSGANVLTF
TGCGCCAGCAGCCAAGGGGGACAGCGGATGGTCGTTTCTGGGGCCAACGTCCTGACTTTC
>many|TRBJ1-1|-|TRBV29-1
CSVTDSGRNTEAFF
TGCAGCGTTACAGACTCTGGAAGGAACACTGAAGCTTTCTTT
>-|TRBJ2-7|-|TRBV19
CASSILVEGPKYEQYF
TGTGCCAGTAGTATCTTAGTGGAGGGACCTAAATACGAGCAGTACTTC
>-|TRBJ2-7|-|TRBV18
CASSPPGPIHTYEQYF
TGTGCCAGCTCACCACCGGGTCCGATTCATACCTACGAGCAGTACTTC
>few|TRBJ1-1|-|TRBV5-1
CASGYRETGLNTEAFF
TGCGCCAGCGGCTACAGGGAGACCGGCCTGAACACTGAAGCTTTCTTT
>few|TRBJ2-7|-|TRBV5-6
CASSPDGILRAQYF
TGTGCCAGCAGCCCCGACGGTATCCTACGAGCGCAGTACTTC
>many|TRBJ2-5|-|TRBV5-1
CASSLGQTQETQYF
TGCGCCAGCAGCTTGGGACAGACGCAAGAGACCCAGTACTTC
>-|TRBJ1-4|-|TRBV12-3/TRBV12-4
CASSPYGTRYNEKLFF
TGTGCCAGCAGCCCCTATGGGACGCGATATAATGAAAAACTGTTTTTT
>many|TRBJ1-1|-|TRBV15
CATSRDAAGGEAFF
TGTGCCACCAGCAGAGATGCGGCGGGGGGGGAAGCTTTCTTT
>-|TRBJ2-7|-|TRBV27
CASSITGTKTYEQYF
TGTGCCAGCAGTATAACCGGGACAAAGACCTACGAGCAGTACTTC
>many|TRBJ2-1|-|TRBV19
CASSIGGHNEQFF
TGTGCCAGTAGTATCGGGGGACACAATGAGCAGTTCTTC
>once|TRBJ1-2|TRBD1|TRBV20-1
CSARFRRGQDGYTF
TGCAGTGCTAGATTCCGCAGGGGGCAGGATGGCTACACCTTC
>-|TRBJ2-1|-|TRBV12-3/TRBV12-4
CASMGGEQFF
TGTGCCAGCATGGGCGGTGAGCAGTTCTTC
>-|TRBJ1-3|-|TRBV20-1
CSARGAGAYTIYF
TGCAGTGCTAGAGGGGCAGGGGCGTACACCATATATTTT
>many|TRBJ2-7|TRBD2|TRBV5-4
CASSGAGTSGMYEQYF
TGTGCCAGCAGCGGTGCCGGGACTAGCGGGATGTACGAGCAGTACTTC
>-|TRBJ2-1|-|TRBV6-1
CATVRHRNEQFF
TGTGCCACGGTCCGACATCGGAATGAGCAGTTCTTC
>many|TRBJ2-5|TRBD2|TRBV6-2/TRBV6-3
CASSPSAASGGFRDQYF
TGTGCCAGCAGTCCTTCCGCGGCTAGCGGGGGATTCCGAGACCAGTACTTC
>many|TRBJ2-6|-|TRBV29-1
CSGISGANVLTF
TGCAGCGGAATCTCTGGGGCCAACGTCCTGACTTTC
>-|TRBJ2-7|-|TRBV28
CASSRPVRGDSYEQYF
TGTGCCAGCAGTCGCCCCGTGAGGGGGGACTCCTACGAGCAGTACTTC
>few|TRBJ1-5|-|TRBV12-3/TRBV12-4
CASSLGAHQPQHF
TGTGCCAGCAGTCTCGGTGCCCATCAGCCCCAGCATTTT
>few|TRBJ1-1|-|TRBV6-1
CASSEQEGLNTEAFF
TGTGCCAGCAGTGAACAAGAAGGTTTGAACACTGAAGCTTTCTTT
>-|TRBJ2-1|TRBD2|TRBV7-3
CASSPAASGIPLSYNEQFF
TGTGCCAGCAGCCCAGCGGCTAGCGGGATACCTCTTTCCTACAATGAGCAGTTCTTC
>many|TRBJ1-6|TRBD1|TRBV12-3/TRBV12-4
CASSLGQEKSSYNSPLHF
TGTGCCAGCAGTTTGGGACAGGAAAAGAGCTCCTATAATTCACCCCTCCACTTT